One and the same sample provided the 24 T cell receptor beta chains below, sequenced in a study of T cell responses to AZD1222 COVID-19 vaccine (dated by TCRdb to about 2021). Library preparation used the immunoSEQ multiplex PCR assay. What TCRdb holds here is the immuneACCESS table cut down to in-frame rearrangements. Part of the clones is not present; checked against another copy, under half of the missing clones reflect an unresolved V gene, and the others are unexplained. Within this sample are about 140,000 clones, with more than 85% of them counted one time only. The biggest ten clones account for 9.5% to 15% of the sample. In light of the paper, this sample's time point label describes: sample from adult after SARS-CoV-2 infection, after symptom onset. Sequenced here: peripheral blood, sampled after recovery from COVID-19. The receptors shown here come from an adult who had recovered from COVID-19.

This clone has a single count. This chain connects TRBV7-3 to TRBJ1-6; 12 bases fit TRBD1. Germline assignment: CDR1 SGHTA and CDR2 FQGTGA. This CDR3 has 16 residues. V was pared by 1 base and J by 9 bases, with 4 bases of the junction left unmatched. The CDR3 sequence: CASSLMGQGAGSPLHF. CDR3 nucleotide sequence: TGTGCCAGCAGCTTAATGGGACAGGGGGCAGGTTCACCCCTCCACTTT.

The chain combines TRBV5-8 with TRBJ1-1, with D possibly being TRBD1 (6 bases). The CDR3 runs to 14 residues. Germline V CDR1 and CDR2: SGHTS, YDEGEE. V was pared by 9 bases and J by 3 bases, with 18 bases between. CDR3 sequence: CATGTRRGDTEAFF. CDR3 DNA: TGTGCCACCGGGACAAGGAGGGGGGACACTGAAGCTTTCTTT.

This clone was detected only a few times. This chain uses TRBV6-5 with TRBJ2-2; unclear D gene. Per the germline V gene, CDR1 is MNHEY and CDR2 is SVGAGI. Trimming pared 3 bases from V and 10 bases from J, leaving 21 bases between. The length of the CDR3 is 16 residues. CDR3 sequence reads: CASSYYISASPEELFF. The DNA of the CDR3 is TGTGCCAGCAGTTATTATATAAGTGCCTCACCTGAGGAGCTGTTTTTT.

In nucleotides, the CDR3 is TGTGCCAGCTCCCCCCGCGGGGGGAATGAGCAGTTCTTC. Its protein is CASSPRGGNEQFF. V gene TRBV27 combines with J gene TRBJ2-1; 8 bases are a match to TRBD2. The junction had 7 bases not matched to a gene; V was cut back by 8 bases and J by 7 bases. The CDR3 covers 13 residues. Per germline, CDR1 MNHEY and CDR2 SMNVEV (reference sequence).

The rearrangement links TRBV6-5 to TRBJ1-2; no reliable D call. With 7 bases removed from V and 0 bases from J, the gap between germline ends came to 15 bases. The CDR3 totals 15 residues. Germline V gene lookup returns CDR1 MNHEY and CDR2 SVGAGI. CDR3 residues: CASTIGPSANYGYTF. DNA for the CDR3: TGTGCCAGCACCATCGGACCGTCAGCTAACTATGGCTACACCTTC.

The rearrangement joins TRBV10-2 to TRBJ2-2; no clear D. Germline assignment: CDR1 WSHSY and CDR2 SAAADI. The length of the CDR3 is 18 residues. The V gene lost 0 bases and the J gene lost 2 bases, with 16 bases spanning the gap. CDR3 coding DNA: TGCGCCAGCAGTGAGTCGACCGGGTTCCAACTTAACACCGGGGAGCTGTTTTTT. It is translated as CASSESTGFQLNTGELFF.

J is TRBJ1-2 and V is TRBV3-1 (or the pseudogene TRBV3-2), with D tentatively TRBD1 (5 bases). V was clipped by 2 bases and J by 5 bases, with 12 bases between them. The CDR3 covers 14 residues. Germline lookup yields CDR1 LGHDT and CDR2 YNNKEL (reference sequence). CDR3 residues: CASSQSGEKYGYTF. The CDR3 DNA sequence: TGTGCCAGCAGCCAATCGGGGGAAAAATATGGCTACACCTTC.

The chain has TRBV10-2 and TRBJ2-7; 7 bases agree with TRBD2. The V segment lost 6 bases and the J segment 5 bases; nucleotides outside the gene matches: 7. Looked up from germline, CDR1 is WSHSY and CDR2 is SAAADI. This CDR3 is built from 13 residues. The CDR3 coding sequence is TGCGCCAGCAGGGGAGGGAGTGCCCACGAGCAGTACTTC. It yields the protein CASRGGSAHEQYF.

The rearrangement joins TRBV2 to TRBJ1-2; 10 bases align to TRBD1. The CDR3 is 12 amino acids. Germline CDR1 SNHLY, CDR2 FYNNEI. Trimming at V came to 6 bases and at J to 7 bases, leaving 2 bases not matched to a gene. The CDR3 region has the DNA TGTGCCAGCAGGGGGGACAGGGGTGGCTACACCTTC. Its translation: CASRGDRGGYTF. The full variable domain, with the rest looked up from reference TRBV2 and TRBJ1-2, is EPEVTQTPSHQVTQMGQEVILRCVPISNHLYFYWYRQILGQKVEFLVSFYNNEISEKSEIFDDQFSVERPDGSNFTLKIRSTKLEDSAMYFCASRGDRGGYTFGSGTRLTVV.

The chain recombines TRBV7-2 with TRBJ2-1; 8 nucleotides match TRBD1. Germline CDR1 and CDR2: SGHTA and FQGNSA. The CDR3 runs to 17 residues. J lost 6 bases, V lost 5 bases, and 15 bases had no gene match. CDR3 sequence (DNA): TGTGCCAGCAGCCCTACAGGGGGGACATACTCTCGCAATGAGCAGTTCTTC. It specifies CASSPTGGTYSRNEQFF.

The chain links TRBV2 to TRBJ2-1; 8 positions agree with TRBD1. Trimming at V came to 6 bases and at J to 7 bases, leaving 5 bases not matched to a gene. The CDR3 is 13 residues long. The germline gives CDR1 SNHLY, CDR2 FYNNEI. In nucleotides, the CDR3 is TGTGCCAGCAGCGGCAGGGGGCGAAATGAGCAGTTCTTC. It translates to CASSGRGRNEQFF.

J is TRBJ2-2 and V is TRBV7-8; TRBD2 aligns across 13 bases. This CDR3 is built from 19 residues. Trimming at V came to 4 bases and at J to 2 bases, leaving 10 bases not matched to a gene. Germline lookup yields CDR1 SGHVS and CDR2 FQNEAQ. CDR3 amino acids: CASSSNVLGLAGNTGELFF. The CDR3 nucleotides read TGTGCCAGCAGCTCAAACGTATTGGGACTAGCGGGAAACACCGGGGAGCTGTTTTTT.

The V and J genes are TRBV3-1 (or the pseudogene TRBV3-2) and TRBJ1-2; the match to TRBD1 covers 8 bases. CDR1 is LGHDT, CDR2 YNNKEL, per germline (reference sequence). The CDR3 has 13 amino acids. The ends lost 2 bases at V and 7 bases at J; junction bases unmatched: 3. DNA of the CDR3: TGTGCCAGCAGCCAACAGGGGGCGTCTGGCTACACCTTC. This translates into CASSQQGASGYTF.

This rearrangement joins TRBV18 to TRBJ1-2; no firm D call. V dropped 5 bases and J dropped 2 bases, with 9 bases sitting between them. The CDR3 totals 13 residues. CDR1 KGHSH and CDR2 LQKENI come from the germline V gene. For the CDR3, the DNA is TGTGCCAGCTCATTGGATTACAACTATGGCTACACCTTC. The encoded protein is CASSLDYNYGYTF.

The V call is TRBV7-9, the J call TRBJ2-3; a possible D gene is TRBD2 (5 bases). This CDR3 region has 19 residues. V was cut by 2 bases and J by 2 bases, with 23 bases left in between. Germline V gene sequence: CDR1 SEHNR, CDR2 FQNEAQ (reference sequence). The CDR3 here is CASSLTPPGTSRVTDTQYF. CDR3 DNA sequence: TGTGCCAGCAGCTTAACGCCCCCGGGAACCAGCAGAGTCACAGATACGCAGTATTTT.

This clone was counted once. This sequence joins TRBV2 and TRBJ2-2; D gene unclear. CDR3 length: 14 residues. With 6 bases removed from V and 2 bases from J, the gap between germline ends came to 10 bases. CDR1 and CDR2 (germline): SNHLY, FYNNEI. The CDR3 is CASREKVNTGELFF. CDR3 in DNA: TGTGCCAGCAGGGAAAAGGTCAACACCGGGGAGCTGTTTTTT. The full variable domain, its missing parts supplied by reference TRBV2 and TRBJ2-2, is EPEVTQTPSHQVTQMGQEVILRCVPISNHLYFYWYRQILGQKVEFLVSFYNNEISEKSEIFDDQFSVERPDGSNFTLKIRSTKLEDSAMYFCASREKVNTGELFFGEGSRLTVL.

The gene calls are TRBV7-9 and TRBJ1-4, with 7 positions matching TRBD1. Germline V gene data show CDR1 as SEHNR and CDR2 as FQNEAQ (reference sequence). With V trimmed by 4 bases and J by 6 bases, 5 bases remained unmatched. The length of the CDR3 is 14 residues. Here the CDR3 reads CASSSTGSHEKLFF. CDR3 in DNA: TGTGCCAGCAGCTCGACAGGGTCCCATGAAAAACTGTTTTTT.

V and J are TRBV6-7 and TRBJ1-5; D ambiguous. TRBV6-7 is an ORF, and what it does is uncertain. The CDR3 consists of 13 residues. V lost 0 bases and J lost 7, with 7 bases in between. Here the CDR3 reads CASSYSIGQPQHF. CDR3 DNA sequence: TGTGCCAGCAGTTACTCGATTGGACAGCCCCAGCATTTT.

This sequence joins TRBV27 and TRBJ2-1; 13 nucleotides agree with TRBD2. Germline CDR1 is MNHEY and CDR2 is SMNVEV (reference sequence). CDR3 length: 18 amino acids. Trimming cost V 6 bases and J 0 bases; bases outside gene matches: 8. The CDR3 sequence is CASSSRLAGGISYNEQFF. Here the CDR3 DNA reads TGTGCCAGCAGCTCTCGACTAGCGGGAGGTATCTCCTACAATGAGCAGTTCTTC.

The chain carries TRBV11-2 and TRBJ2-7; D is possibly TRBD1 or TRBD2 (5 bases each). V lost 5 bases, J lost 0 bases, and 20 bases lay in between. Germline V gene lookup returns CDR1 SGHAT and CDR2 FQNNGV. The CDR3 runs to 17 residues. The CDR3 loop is CASSTQTGTVGSYEQYF. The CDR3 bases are TGTGCCAGCAGCACGCAAACCGGGACGGTGGGCTCCTACGAGCAGTACTTC.

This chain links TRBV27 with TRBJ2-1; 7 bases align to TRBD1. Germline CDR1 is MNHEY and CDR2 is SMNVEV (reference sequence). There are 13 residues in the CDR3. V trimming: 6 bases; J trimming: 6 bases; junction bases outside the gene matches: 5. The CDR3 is CASRAQGFNEQFF. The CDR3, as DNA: TGTGCCAGCAGGGCACAGGGGTTCAATGAGCAGTTCTTC.

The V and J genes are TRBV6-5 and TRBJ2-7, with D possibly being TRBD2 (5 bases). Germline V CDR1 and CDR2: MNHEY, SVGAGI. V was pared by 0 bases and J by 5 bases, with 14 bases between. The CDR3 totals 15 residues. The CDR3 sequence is CASSYSKFPGNEQYF. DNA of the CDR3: TGTGCCAGCAGTTACTCGAAATTCCCGGGGAACGAGCAGTACTTC.

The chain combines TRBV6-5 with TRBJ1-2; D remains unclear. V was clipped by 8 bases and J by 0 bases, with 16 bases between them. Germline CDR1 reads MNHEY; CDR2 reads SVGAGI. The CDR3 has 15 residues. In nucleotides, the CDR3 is TGTGCCAGCTGCTTGCGTACGCGTTCTAACTATGGCTACACCTTC. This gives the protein CASCLRTRSNYGYTF.

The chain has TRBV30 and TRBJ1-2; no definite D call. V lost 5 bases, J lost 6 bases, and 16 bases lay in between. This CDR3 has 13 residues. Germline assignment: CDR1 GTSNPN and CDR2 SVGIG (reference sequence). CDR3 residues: CAWLTPDIDGYTF. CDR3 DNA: TGTGCCTGGCTAACCCCAGACATCGATGGCTACACCTTC.